This is a list of T cell receptor beta chains from one sample in a study of blood T cells in healthy people across ages. MiXCR was run by TCRdb on the 5' RACE reads, yielding one entry per CDR3 protein. This table holds about 730,000 distinct CDR3 sequences, approximately 39% found once. The sequencing input was blood. Every receptor here comes from a woman aged 55-69 years in good health. Each CDR3 is given with its conserved first and last residue. Fields, in order: V gene, CDR3 length, clone size, D gene, J gene, CDR3 protein, CDR3 DNA. A D gene is named only where the DNA matches it firmly. Only part of the rows carry a size: once, few, many, or a class if the clone is expanded.

TRBV29-1	13	few	.	TRBJ2-2	CSVHTRVTGELFF	TGCAGCGTTCACACTAGAGTTACCGGGGAGCTGTTTTTT
TRBV29-1	13	.	.	TRBJ2-7	CSVSNGGVAEQYF	TGCAGCGTTTCTAACGGAGGGGTTGCTGAGCAGTACTTC
TRBV9	19	.	.	TRBJ2-1	CASSVSRGASLSSYNEQFF	TGTGCCAGCAGCGTATCCCGGGGGGCCTCCCTTAGCTCCTACAATGAGCAGTTCTTC
TRBV3-1	17	.	TRBD2	TRBJ2-3	CASSQERLAGVADTQYF	TGTGCCAGCAGCCAAGAAAGGCTAGCGGGAGTGGCAGATACGCAGTATTTT
TRBV20-1	15	.	.	TRBJ1-4	CSARVIGATNEKLFF	TGCAGTGCTAGAGTTATAGGGGCAACTAATGAAAAACTGTTTTTT
TRBV12-3/TRBV12-4	13	.	.	TRBJ2-7	CASSLKWISEQYF	TGTGCCAGCAGTTTGAAGTGGATCTCCGAGCAGTACTTC
TRBV5-1	15	.	.	TRBJ1-2	CASSPGVGADYGYTF	TGCGCCAGCAGCCCGGGCGTAGGGGCGGACTATGGCTACACCTTC
TRBV29-1	13	.	.	TRBJ2-2	CSVDKGNTGKLFF	TGCAGCGTTGATAAAGGGAACACCGGGAAGCTGTTTTTT
TRBV6-1	12	.	.	TRBJ2-7	CASIGRAYEQYF	TGTGCCAGCATCGGGCGGGCCTACGAGCAGTACTTC
TRBV5-1	16	.	TRBD2	TRBJ2-3	CASSLEASGSQDTQYF	TGCGCCAGCAGCTTGGAGGCTAGCGGGAGTCAAGATACGCAGTATTTT
TRBV28	12	.	.	TRBJ2-5	CASSKGWETQYF	TGTGCCAGCAGTAAGGGGTGGGAGACCCAGTACTTC
TRBV29-1	14	.	TRBD1	TRBJ1-2	CSVLMPGQIYGYTF	TGCAGCGTTCTAATGCCGGGACAGATCTATGGCTACACCTTC
TRBV12-3/TRBV12-4	13	.	TRBD1	TRBJ2-4	CASSRPGQGIQYF	TGTGCCAGCAGTAGACCGGGACAGGGCATTCAGTACTTC
TRBV6-1	13	.	.	TRBJ2-4	CASSEDDLGIQYF	TGTGCCAGCAGTGAAGATGACCTCGGCATTCAGTACTTC
TRBV25-1	16	.	TRBD1	TRBJ1-2	CASSKGGAEATYGYTF	TGTGCCAGCAGTAAAGGGGGCGCAGAAGCAACCTATGGCTACACCTTC
TRBV12-3/TRBV12-4	16	.	.	TRBJ2-1	CASSPGGRGYSNEQFF	TGTGCCAGCAGCCCCGGGGGCAGGGGGTATTCCAATGAGCAGTTCTTC
TRBV5-1	16	few	.	TRBJ2-3	CASSLTSGGGADTQYF	TGCGCCAGCAGCCTCACATCGGGTGGGGGAGCAGATACGCAGTATTTT
TRBV10-3	12	few	.	TRBJ2-7	CAISGLGYEQYF	TGTGCCATCAGCGGCCTAGGCTACGAGCAGTACTTC
TRBV29-1	13	few	.	TRBJ2-7	CSVVETDSYEQYF	TGCAGCGTTGTAGAGACAGACTCCTACGAGCAGTACTTC
TRBV3-1	13	.	.	TRBJ2-1	CASGQMPYNEQFF	TGTGCCAGCGGCCAAATGCCATACAATGAGCAGTTCTTC
TRBV20-1	13	.	.	TRBJ2-2	CSASGKNTGELFF	TGCAGTGCATCAGGGAAGAACACCGGGGAGCTGTTTTTT
TRBV7-2	14	few	.	TRBJ1-1	CASSPDSKNTEAFF	TGTGCCAGCAGCCCGGACAGCAAGAACACTGAAGCTTTCTTT
TRBV7-2	15	once	.	TRBJ2-1	CASSALPSSYNEQFF	TGTGCCAGCAGCGCCCTGCCGAGCTCCTACAATGAGCAGTTCTTC
TRBV20-1	15	.	TRBD2	TRBJ2-7	CSARNLADSYNEQYF	TGCAGTGCCCGAAATCTAGCGGACTCCTACAATGAGCAGTACTTC
TRBV12-3/TRBV12-4	15	many	.	TRBJ2-3	CASSQDSASTDTQYF	TGTGCCAGCAGCCAGGACAGCGCTAGCACAGATACGCAGTATTTT
TRBV18	15	many	TRBD1	TRBJ1-2	CASRPTGDRNYGYTF	TGTGCCAGCCGGCCCACCGGGGACAGGAACTATGGCTACACCTTC
TRBV4-2	16	few	TRBD1	TRBJ2-3	CASSQEWGQGADTQYF	TGTGCCAGCAGCCAAGAATGGGGACAGGGGGCAGATACGCAGTATTTT